This T cell receptor beta chain was captured in a study of cytomegalovirus exposure and HLA in healthy donors. On the study more broadly: Within an early data release were about 90 million unique TCRs drawn from HLA-typed donors. General study points: Presence/absence analyses took donor sequencing depth as roughly uniform. Researchers catalogued about 150 TCR beta chains as cytomegalovirus-associated.

Amplification used 60 Vbeta primers and 13 Jbeta primers. Sequencing used immunoSEQ multiplex PCR; TCRdb keeps in-frame clones, though not all of them. The profile shows roughly 100,000 clones, more than 75% of them singletons. V was trimmed by 7 bases and J by 0 bases, leaving 9 bases between them. This CDR3 is built from 13 residues. From germline, CDR1 is MGHRA and CDR2 YSYEKL. To note about this clone: Its antigen is not known.

The receptor was derived from a human donor in good health. Sequenced input: PBMCs. The chain links TRBV4-1 to TRBJ1-1; D gene unclear. CDR3 sequence (DNA): TGCGCCAGCAAGACGGGATTGAACACTGAAGCTTTCTTT. It codes for CASKTGLNTEAFF.